This T cell receptor (beta chain) came from a study of control samples from healthy donors and cancer patients (dated by TCRdb to 2020 to 2022). Libraries came from the immunoSEQ multiplex PCR assay. TCRdb took this table from immuneACCESS and kept in-frame rearrangements with V and J called. Such tables lack part of the clones; where checked against another copy, unresolved V genes explain under half of the gap, and the rest is unexplained. In this sample the table shows around 120,000 clones, 91% of which occur a single time. The ten largest clones add up to less than 9.5% of the sample. About this clone: The target of this receptor is not known. Within one base of it there is no much larger clone, and no base qualities were kept.

Sequenced input: blood. The sequence was collected from a woman aged 18-35 years in good health.

CDR3 reads: CASSEIGTGEIYGYTF. The DNA sequence is as follows: TGTGCCAGCAGTGAGATTGGTACAGGGGAAATCTATGGCTACACCTTC. The rearrangement combines TRBV25-1 with TRBJ1-2; TRBD1 lines up with 7 middle nucleotides. The germline V gene encodes CDR1 MGHDK and CDR2 SYGVNS. Relative to germline, V is missing 3 bases and J is missing 4 bases, with 11 bases of the junction outside any gene match. From cysteine to phenylalanine, the CDR3 is 16 amino acids long. The kept DNA is CDR3 alone, 48 bases in frame from the first base.